The next 6 T cell receptor beta chains were all read from a single sample in a study of T cell responses to AZD1222 COVID-19 vaccine. Some clones are missing from TCRdb's copy, which holds only in-frame ones; the method was immunoSEQ multiplex PCR. This sample carries about 140,000 clones, 85% to 95% of them seen once, and the ten largest clones take less than 15%. The sample consisted of peripheral blood, taken after recovery from COVID-19. The source is an adult who had recovered from COVID-19.

CDR3 coding DNA: TGTGCCAGCAGCGGGGAAGGGGGCACAGATACGCAGTATTTT. Its protein product is CASSGEGGTDTQYF. The chain links TRBV5-6 to TRBJ2-3; weak D call: TRBD1 (5 bases). Trimming stripped 4 bases from V and 1 base from J, with 10 bases between. From germline, CDR1 is SGHDT and CDR2 YYEEEE. The length of the CDR3 is 14 residues.

This sequence joins TRBV19 and TRBJ2-2; no firm D call. There are 14 residues in the CDR3. Germline CDR1 is LNHDA and CDR2 is SQIVND (reference sequence). Trimming shortened V by 3 bases and J by 0 bases, and 5 bases separated the two germline ends. The CDR3 nucleotides are TGTGCCAGTAGTATGCCCTCGAACACCGGGGAGCTGTTTTTT. Its translation is CASSMPSNTGELFF. Combining the CDR3 with reference TRBV19 and TRBJ2-2 gives the whole variable domain DGGITQSPKYLFRKEGQNVTLSCEQNLNHDAMYWYRQDPGQGLRLIYYSQIVNDFQKGDIAEGYSVSREKKESFPLTVTSAQKNPTAFYLCASSMPSNTGELFFGEGSRLTVL.

The gene calls are TRBV12-3 or TRBV12-4 and TRBJ2-7; a weak D match, TRBD2 (5 bases). V gave up 5 bases and J gave up 1 base, with 6 bases separating them. The CDR3 consists of 12 residues. Here the CDR3 reads CASSTSSYEQYF. In DNA form, the CDR3 reads TGTGCCAGCAGTACTAGTTCCTACGAGCAGTACTTC.

As to this clone: The same CDR3 can be traced to other DNA sequences in this sample. J is TRBJ2-3 and V is TRBV18; D call uncertain. The germline V gene has CDR1 KGHSH and CDR2 LQKENI. The CDR3 has 14 amino acids. V dropped 3 bases and J dropped 0 bases, with 7 bases sitting between them. The chain's CDR3 is CASSPPSSTDTQYF. The CDR3 DNA reads as TGTGCCAGCTCACCGCCCTCTAGCACAGATACGCAGTATTTT.

On this clone: At the DNA level, this CDR3 is encoded by other sequences in the same sample as well. V and J are TRBV5-1 and TRBJ2-2; D ambiguous. The germline V gene has CDR1 SGHRS and CDR2 YFSETQ. Trimming removed 0 bases from V and 1 base from J, with 4 bases in between. The CDR3 totals 14 residues. The CDR3 DNA reads as TGCGCCAGCAGCTTGGTTGGGAACACCGGGGAGCTGTTTTTT. Its protein product is CASSLVGNTGELFF.

This clone was counted between two and nine times. This rearrangement joins TRBV10-3 to TRBJ2-1, with D possibly matching TRBD2 (6 bases). Deletions cut 5 bases from V and 8 bases from J, with 10 bases between. Germline CDR1 and CDR2: ENHRY and SYGVKD. The CDR3 has 12 residues. CDR3 nucleotides: TGTGCCATCAGTCCGACTAGGGATGAGCAGTTCTTC. This sequence encodes CAISPTRDEQFF.